The clone carrying this T cell receptor beta chain was recorded a few times. Antigen: not known. A fixed DNA input of about 320 ng was used per bulk PBMC sample. Profiling relied on immunoSEQ multiplex PCR, and the TCRdb table lists in-frame clones only, not all of them. The sample includes roughly 4,200 clones, around nine tenths of them seen just once. This sample stems from a study of blood T cell dynamics during melanoma immunotherapy. About the study: First-line therapy was either pembrolizumab or nivolumab with ipilimumab for metastatic melanoma.

Regarding the study as a whole: It remained unknown if the driving T cell clones were melanoma-specific.

Documented time point: week 3, after first cycle of checkpoint inhibitor. Patients had no prior systemic cancer treatment, immunosuppressants or other active cancers. The clonotype was recovered from a human donor with melanoma. The sequences come from blood, collected from a patient treated with checkpoint blockade.

The CDR3 DNA reads TGTGCCAGCCATCCCCTGGCAGTGAACTATGGCTACACCTTC. Its protein is CASHPLAVNYGYTF. This sequence joins TRBV27 and TRBJ1-2, with D unclear. The CDR3 has 14 residues. V lost 8 bases and J lost 2, with 15 bases in between. Germline V gives CDR1 MNHEY, CDR2 SMNVEV (reference sequence).